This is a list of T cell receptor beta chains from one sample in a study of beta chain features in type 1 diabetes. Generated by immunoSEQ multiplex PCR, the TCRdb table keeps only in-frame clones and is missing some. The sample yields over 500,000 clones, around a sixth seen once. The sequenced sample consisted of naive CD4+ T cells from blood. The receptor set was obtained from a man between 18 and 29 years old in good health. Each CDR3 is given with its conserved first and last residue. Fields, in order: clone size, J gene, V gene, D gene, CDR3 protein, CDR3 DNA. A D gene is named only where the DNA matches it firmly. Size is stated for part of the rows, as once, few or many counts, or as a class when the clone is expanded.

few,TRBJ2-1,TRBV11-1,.,CASSLAGGDEQFF,TGTGCCAGCAGCTTAGCCGGCGGGGATGAGCAGTTCTTC
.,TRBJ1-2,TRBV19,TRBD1,CASLDRARGYTF,TGTGCCAGTCTCGACAGGGCAAGAGGCTACACCTTC
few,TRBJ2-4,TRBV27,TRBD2,CASSLWGGENIQYF,TGTGCCAGCAGTTTATGGGGAGGGGAAAACATTCAGTACTTC
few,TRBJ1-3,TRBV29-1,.,CSVEMNSGNTIYF,TGCAGCGTTGAAATGAACTCTGGAAACACCATATATTTT
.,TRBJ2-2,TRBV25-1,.,CASSEGGQSKAGELFF,TGTGCCAGCAGTGAAGGAGGACAGTCGAAGGCCGGGGAGCTGTTTTTT
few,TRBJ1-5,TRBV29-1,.,CSVGVGGGNQPQHF,TGCAGCGTCGGGGTTGGGGGCGGCAATCAGCCCCAGCATTTT
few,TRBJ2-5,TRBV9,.,CASSPRTEGVETQYF,TGTGCCAGCAGCCCCCGGACCGAGGGAGTGGAGACCCAGTACTTC
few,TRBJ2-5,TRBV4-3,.,CASSHQGLETQYF,TGCGCCAGCAGCCACCAGGGGTTGGAGACCCAGTACTTC
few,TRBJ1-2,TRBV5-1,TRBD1,CASSLGQGNYGYTF,TGCGCCAGCAGCTTGGGACAGGGAAACTATGGCTACACCTTC
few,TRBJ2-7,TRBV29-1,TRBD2,CSVAGLYSYEQYF,TGCAGCGTTGCGGGACTATACTCCTACGAGCAGTACTTC
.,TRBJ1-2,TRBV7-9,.,CASSLASGSGGYTF,TGTGCCAGCAGCTTAGCTTCGGGGAGTGGTGGCTACACCTTC
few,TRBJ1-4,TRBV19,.,CASSERRTGRKANEKLFF,TGTGCCAGTAGCGAACGGAGAACAGGGCGGAAGGCTAATGAAAAACTGTTTTTT
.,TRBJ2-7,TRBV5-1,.,CASSFLQGASYEQYF,TGCGCCAGCAGCTTCCTACAGGGCGCGTCCTACGAGCAGTACTTC
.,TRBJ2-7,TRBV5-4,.,CASSLGQFSYEQYF,TGTGCCAGCAGCTTAGGACAGTTCTCCTACGAGCAGTACTTC
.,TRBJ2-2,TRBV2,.,CASTHREGASGELFF,TGTGCCAGCACCCACCGGGAGGGGGCATCCGGGGAGCTGTTTTTT
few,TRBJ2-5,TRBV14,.,CASSQDWGIETQYF,TGTGCCAGCAGCCAAGATTGGGGGATTGAGACCCAGTACTTC
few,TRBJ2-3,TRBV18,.,CASSPPLGLGDTQYF,TGTGCCAGCTCACCACCGTTGGGGTTGGGAGATACGCAGTATTTT
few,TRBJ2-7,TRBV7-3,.,CASSSQGTAYEQYF,TGTGCCAGCAGCTCACAGGGTACCGCCTACGAGCAGTACTTC
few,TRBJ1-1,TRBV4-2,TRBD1,CASSLGGQGAAEAFF,TGTGCCAGCAGCCTCGGGGGACAGGGGGCCGCTGAAGCTTTCTTT
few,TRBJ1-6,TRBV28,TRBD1,CASSQGQGSSYNSPLHF,TGTGCCAGCAGCCAGGGACAGGGGAGCTCCTATAATTCACCCCTCCACTTT
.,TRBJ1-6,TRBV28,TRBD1,CASSFLRGYNSPLHF,TGTGCCAGCAGCTTTCTCAGGGGGTATAATTCACCCCTCCACTTT
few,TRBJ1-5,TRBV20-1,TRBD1,CFTGGNQPQHF,TGCTTTACAGGGGGCAATCAGCCCCAGCATTTT